The entry below gives a single T cell receptor beta chain sequence along with its context. The data belong to a study of blood T cell repertoires in COVID-19. Study as a whole: Both acute and convalescent COVID-19 samples were obtained from the United States, Italy and Spain. PBMCs, B-cell-depleted T cells, or T cells were the source of the cDNA or gDNA that made up the material.

TCRdb's copy holds only in-frame clones and misses some; the assay was immunoSEQ multiplex PCR. The data hold 300,000 to 400,000 clones, with about 89% observed a single time. Germline V gives CDR1 SGHNT, CDR2 YENEEA. V gave up 6 bases and J gave up 2 bases, with 25 bases separating them. The length of the CDR3 is 18 residues. The chain couples TRBV11-3 to TRBJ1-2; D perhaps matches TRBD1 (6 bases). The specimen was peripheral blood. The sequence was collected from a woman between 45 and 65 years old who had recovered from COVID-19. The CDR3: CASSGQRVIRRRNYGYTF. The CDR3 nucleotides are TGTGCCAGCAGTGGACAGAGGGTAATTCGGCGGAGAAACTATGGCTACACCTTC.